Each of the 17 T cell receptor beta chains below was sequenced from the same sample in a study of cytomegalovirus exposure and HLA in healthy donors. The data were produced by immunoSEQ multiplex PCR, yet TCRdb's version contains in-frame clones alone and is incomplete. The sample includes about 44,000 clones, approximately 93% of them seen just once. The sample consisted of PBMCs. All receptors come from a young woman in good health and CMV-seronegative.

Here the CDR3 reads CASSEGGKRSNEQFF. In DNA form, the CDR3 reads TGTGCCAGCAGTGAGGGGGGGAAGAGGAGCAATGAGCAGTTCTTC. This chain links TRBV25-1 with TRBJ2-1, with TRBD2 matching over 7 bases. Germline lookup yields CDR1 MGHDK and CDR2 SYGVNS. CDR3 length: 15 residues. Losses at the gene ends were 3 bases for V and 6 bases for J; bases not matched to a gene: 8.

The V gene is TRBV28, the J gene TRBJ2-3; no clear D gene. The CDR3 loop spans 15 amino acids. V lost 6 bases to trimming and J lost 6 bases, with 19 bases between them. The V gene's germline CDR1 is MDHEN and CDR2 SYDVKM. DNA of the CDR3: TGTGCCAGCAGGTCCCCCGTCTCTTATTCGGATACGCAGTATTTT. Translation: CASRSPVSYSDTQYF.

This rearrangement joins TRBV6-1 to TRBJ2-1; TRBD1 is a possible D gene (6 bases). The CDR3 runs 15 residues. V was pared by 2 bases and J by 3 bases, with 11 bases between. In germline, CDR1 is MNHNS, CDR2 SASEGT. The CDR3 protein is CASSEYRAGYNEQFF. For the CDR3, the DNA is TGTGCCAGCAGTGAATACAGGGCGGGCTACAATGAGCAGTTCTTC.

V usage is TRBV28 and J usage is TRBJ1-1; tentatively, D is TRBD1 (6 bases). The CDR3 runs 16 residues. Looked up from germline, CDR1 is MDHEN and CDR2 is SYDVKM. Trimming cost V 3 bases and J 0 bases, with 14 bases left between them. In nucleotides, the CDR3 is TGTGCCAGCAGTTTCGGGACACGGGGCGTGAACACTGAAGCTTTCTTT. Translated: CASSFGTRGVNTEAFF.

V is TRBV28 and J is TRBJ2-7; 8 bases line up with TRBD2. V lost 2 bases and J lost 3; bases outside the gene matches: 3. This CDR3 region has 14 residues. Looked up from germline, CDR1 is MDHEN and CDR2 is SYDVKM. The CDR3 DNA reads as TGTGCCAGCAGTTTAGTCGGGGGGGTCTACGAGCAGTACTTC. Its protein is CASSLVGGVYEQYF.

This clone was seen a single time. J is TRBJ1-2 and V is TRBV18, with a possible D match to TRBD1 (6 bases). Trimming took off 2 bases at V and 3 bases at J, with 22 bases between the two ends. Germline V gene sequence: CDR1 KGHSH, CDR2 LQKENI. The CDR3 extends over 18 amino acids. Here the CDR3 reads CASSPNSVTRGSDYGYTF. In nucleotides, the CDR3 is TGTGCCAGCTCACCAAACTCGGTAACCAGGGGTTCCGACTATGGCTACACCTTC.

The rearrangement joins TRBV7-9 to TRBJ2-7, with D tentatively TRBD2 (5 bases). Trimming stripped 5 bases from V and 4 bases from J, with 15 bases between. Germline CDR1 and CDR2: SEHNR and FQNEAQ (reference sequence). The CDR3 sequence is 14 residues long. CDR3 region: CASSQNGGPYEQYF. CDR3 sequence (DNA): TGTGCCAGCAGCCAGAATGGAGGCCCTTACGAGCAGTACTTC.

The chain joins TRBV7-9 to TRBJ1-1; D perhaps matches TRBD1 (5 bases). There are 15 residues in the CDR3. Trimming took off 4 bases at V and 10 bases at J, with 22 bases between the two ends. The germline V gene encodes CDR1 SEHNR and CDR2 FQNEAQ (reference sequence). The CDR3 spells CASSSFSGRAYGAFF. CDR3 nucleotides: TGTGCCAGCAGCTCCTTTTCGGGCAGGGCATACGGAGCTTTCTTT.

The J gene is TRBJ2-5, the V gene TRBV10-1, with 12 positions matching TRBD1. Germline loops: CDR1 WNHNN, CDR2 SYGVQD (reference sequence). The CDR3 covers 15 residues. The ends lost 3 bases at V and 5 bases at J; junction bases unmatched: 4. CDR3 coding DNA: TGCGCCAGCAGTGATGGGACAGGGGGCCGGGAGACCCAGTACTTC. This gives the protein CASSDGTGGRETQYF.

The chain recombines TRBV11-2 with TRBJ2-7, with 8 bases lining up with TRBD1. The CDR3 has 13 residues. CDR1 is SGHAT, CDR2 FQNNGV, per germline. With 8 bases clipped from V and 3 bases from J, the junction kept 6 bases outside the gene matches. CDR3 region: CASGGQGIYEQYF. The CDR3 nucleotides read TGTGCCAGCGGCGGACAGGGTATCTACGAGCAGTACTTC.

This clone was observed a single time. V is TRBV18 and J is TRBJ2-2; 12 bases are shared with TRBD1. Germline V CDR1 and CDR2: KGHSH, LQKENI. This CDR3 is 15 amino acids long. The V segment lost 6 bases and the J segment 5 bases; nucleotides outside the gene matches: 4. The CDR3 bases are TGTGCCAGCTCCCGGGACAGGGGGCAAACCGGGGAGCTGTTTTTT. Amino acids: CASSRDRGQTGELFF.

The table lists this clone with a few counts. This sequence joins TRBV5-1 and TRBJ2-7; D may be TRBD1 (7 bases). Per germline, CDR1 SGHRS and CDR2 YFSETQ. CDR3 length: 12 amino acids. Trimming shortened V by 5 bases and J by 5 bases, and 11 bases separated the two germline ends. The CDR3: CASREGANEQYF. CDR3 DNA: TGCGCCAGCAGGGAGGGGGCGAACGAGCAGTACTTC.

This clone was seen more than once but under ten times. The genes are TRBV5-1 and TRBJ2-2; TRBD1 is a possible D gene (5 bases). V was trimmed by 0 bases and J by 4 bases, leaving 7 bases between them. Germline V CDR1 and CDR2: SGHRS, YFSETQ. This CDR3 contains 14 residues. CDR3 bases: TGCGCCAGCAGCTTGGGACAGTCCACCGGGGAGCTGTTTTTT. Its translation: CASSLGQSTGELFF.

This chain uses TRBV7-9 with TRBJ2-7, with D possibly being TRBD1 (6 bases). Germline V gives CDR1 SEHNR, CDR2 FQNEAQ (reference sequence). The CDR3 extends over 12 amino acids. Trimming removed 10 bases at V and 0 bases at J, with 10 bases between. The CDR3 spells CAISDSSYEQYF. CDR3 DNA sequence: TGTGCCATTTCGGACAGCTCCTACGAGCAGTACTTC. The full variable domain, its missing parts supplied by reference TRBV7-9 and TRBJ2-7, is DTGVSQNPRHKITKRGQNVTFRCDPISEHNRLYWYRQTLGQGPEFLTYFQNEAQLEKSRLLSDRFSAERPKGSFSTLEIQRTEQGDSAMYLCAISDSSYEQYFGPGTRLTVT.

The V gene is TRBV5-1, the J gene TRBJ2-5; 11 positions match TRBD2. Trimming at V came to 3 bases and at J to 4 bases, leaving 2 bases not matched to a gene. CDR1 SGHRS and CDR2 YFSETQ come from the germline V gene. This CDR3 comprises 14 residues. CDR3 DNA sequence: TGCGCCAGCAGCTCGGGACTAGCGGCAGAGACCCAGTACTTC. Translating gives CASSSGLAAETQYF.

This chain joins TRBV6-1 and TRBJ2-7, with TRBD1 as a possible D gene (5 bases). Between the trimmed V and J ends, which lost 6 bases and 2 bases, there was a span of 14 bases. From germline, CDR1 is MNHNS and CDR2 SASEGT. The CDR3 loop spans 14 amino acids. Here the CDR3 reads CASSGHPNPYEQYF. The CDR3 nucleotides read TGTGCCAGCAGCGGACACCCTAATCCCTACGAGCAGTACTTC.

The chain employs TRBV19 and TRBJ1-1, with TRBD1 identical over 7 bases. The CDR3 spans 15 residues. Germline V gene sequence: CDR1 LNHDA, CDR2 SQIVND (reference sequence). Trimming took 4 bases from V and 2 from J; bases not matched to a gene: 7. DNA of the CDR3: TGTGCCAGTAGTACGTTGACAGGGTTTAACACTGAAGCTTTCTTT. Protein product: CASSTLTGFNTEAFF.